These T cell receptor beta chains were read from a single sample in a study of T cells after yellow fever vaccination. TCRdb reprocessed the 5' RACE reads via MiXCR and lists one record per CDR3 protein. The data show roughly 120,000 distinct CDR3 sequences, more than 6% seen once. Here the sequenced sample was CD4+ T cells sorted from PBMCs, taken roughly 10 days after the first yellow fever vaccination. The receptors were sampled from a man aged 18 to 30 who received the YFV17D yellow fever vaccine. Both conserved end residues are part of each CDR3. D genes are given only for firm matches. The size field is filled for only some rows; it gives once, few, many or a size class.

few | TRBJ1-2 | TRBV6-5 | - | TGTGCCGCGGGGATCCGGACCAGTGGTGGCTACACCTTC | CAAGIRTSGGYTF
many | TRBJ2-2 | TRBV7-3 | - | TGTGCCAGCAGCCTTAATCCGAACACCGGGGAGCTGTTTTTT | CASSLNPNTGELFF
- | TRBJ2-1 | TRBV20-1 | - | TGCAGTGCCGGGGGCCCCGCACTTGAGCAGTTCTTC | CSAGGPALEQFF
many | TRBJ2-3 | TRBV20-1 | - | TGCAGTGCTAGGTCCCTACAGCGGGCGGGGGCTAGCACAGATACGCAGTATTTT | CSARSLQRAGASTDTQYF
many | TRBJ2-6 | TRBV6-5 | - | TGTGCCAGCAGTTACTCGTTAGAAGGCTTCTCTGGGGCCAACGTCCTGACTTTC | CASSYSLEGFSGANVLTF
many | TRBJ2-5 | TRBV11-2 | TRBD2 | TGTGCCAGCCGACGGGGGGTTCAAGAGACCCAGTACTTC | CASRRGVQETQYF
few | TRBJ2-1 | TRBV19 | TRBD2 | TGTGCCAGTAGTATCGGACTAGCGGGGGGGCAGCCCTCCTACAATGAGCAGTTCTTC | CASSIGLAGGQPSYNEQFF
many | TRBJ1-2 | TRBV5-1 | - | TGCGCCAGCAGCCTCCTCGGGCAGGGGCAGAATGGCTACACCTTC | CASSLLGQGQNGYTF
many | TRBJ2-5 | TRBV7-3 | - | TGTGCCAGCAGCAGGAGAGAGGGAGAGACCCAGTACTTC | CASSRREGETQYF
many | TRBJ2-1 | TRBV18 | TRBD2 | TGTGCCAGCTCACCAAGAAGAGCTAGCGGGGGGAATGAGCAGTTCTTC | CASSPRRASGGNEQFF
many | TRBJ2-5 | TRBV5-1 | - | TGCGCCAGCTTGGCGGACGGGATGGAGACCCAGTACTTC | CASLADGMETQYF
many | TRBJ1-1 | TRBV7-3 | - | TGTGCCAGCAGCCCGACTATGGGTGGGACTGAAGCTTTCTTT | CASSPTMGGTEAFF
many | TRBJ1-2 | TRBV20-1 | - | TGCAGTGTCAACCCAAGCTATGGCTACACCTTC | CSVNPSYGYTF
many | TRBJ1-4 | TRBV5-1 | TRBD1 | TGCGCCAGCGGCCTCAGGGGGACTAATGAAAAACTGTTTTTT | CASGLRGTNEKLFF
many | TRBJ2-5 | TRBV9 | - | TGTGCCAGCAGCGTAGAGGGGTGGGGATCCGCAGAGACCCAGTACTTC | CASSVEGWGSAETQYF
many | TRBJ2-1 | TRBV12-3/TRBV12-4 | - | TGTGCCAGCAGTTTTTCGAGACAGGATCTCGGTGAGCAGTTCTTC | CASSFSRQDLGEQFF
- | TRBJ1-5 | TRBV4-1 | - | TGCGCCAGCAGCCACCATTTAAGGGGGAGCAATCAGCCCCAGCATTTT | CASSHHLRGSNQPQHF
few | TRBJ1-6 | TRBV6-5 | - | TGTGCCAGCAGTTATGGGGGGCTAGATAATTCACCCCTCCACTTT | CASSYGGLDNSPLHF
- | TRBJ2-6 | TRBV5-1 | - | TGCGCCAGCAGCGGCCGGGAGAGCTCTGGGGCCAACGTCCTGACTTTC | CASSGRESSGANVLTF
many | TRBJ1-1 | TRBV7-9 | - | TGTGCCAGCAGCTTAAGGATAGTCCCTGAAGCTTTCTTT | CASSLRIVPEAFF
many | TRBJ2-7 | TRBV20-1 | TRBD2 | TGCAGTGCTAGAGATCGTGGGGGGGGCTACGAGCAGTACTTC | CSARDRGGGYEQYF
- | TRBJ2-2 | TRBV20-1 | - | TGCAGTGCTAGACATAGTACAACCGGGGAGCTGTTTTTT | CSARHSTTGELFF
few | TRBJ2-5 | TRBV11-2 | TRBD2 | TGTGCCAGCAGCGTTGGAAGCGGGGGGGCCGGAGAGACCCAGTACTTC | CASSVGSGGAGETQYF
many | TRBJ1-1 | TRBV7-2 | - | TGTGCCAGCAGCCTGGACATAGCTATGAACACTGAAGCTTTCTTT | CASSLDIAMNTEAFF
many | TRBJ2-2 | TRBV12-3/TRBV12-4 | TRBD2 | TGTGCCAGCAGTTTCCGGCGGGAGCACCCCGGGGAGCTGTTTTTT | CASSFRREHPGELFF
many | TRBJ1-1 | TRBV10-3 | - | TGTGCCATCAGTGGAGGCACTGAAGCTTTCTTT | CAISGGTEAFF